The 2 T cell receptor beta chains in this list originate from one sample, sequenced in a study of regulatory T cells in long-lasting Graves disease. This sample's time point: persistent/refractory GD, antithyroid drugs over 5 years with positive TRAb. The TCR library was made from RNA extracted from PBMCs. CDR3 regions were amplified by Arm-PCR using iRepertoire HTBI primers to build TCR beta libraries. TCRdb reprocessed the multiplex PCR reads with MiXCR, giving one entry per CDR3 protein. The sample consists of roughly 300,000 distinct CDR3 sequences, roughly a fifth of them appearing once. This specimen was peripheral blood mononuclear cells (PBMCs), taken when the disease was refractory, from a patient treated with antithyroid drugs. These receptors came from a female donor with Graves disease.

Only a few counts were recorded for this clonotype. The CDR3 here is CASTEGAFYGYTF. Written as DNA, the CDR3 is TGTGCCAGCACCGAGGGGGCCTTCTATGGCTACACCTTC. V is TRBV7-9 and J is TRBJ1-2; 7 bases fit TRBD1. The length of the CDR3 is 13 residues. The germline CDR1 and CDR2 sequences are SEHNR and FQNEAQ (reference sequence). The ends lost 7 bases at V and 4 bases at J; junction bases unmatched: 6.

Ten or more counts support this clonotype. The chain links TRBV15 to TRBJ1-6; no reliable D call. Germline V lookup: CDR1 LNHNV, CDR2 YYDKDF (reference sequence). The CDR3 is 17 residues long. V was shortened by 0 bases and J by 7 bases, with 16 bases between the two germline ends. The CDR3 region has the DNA TGTGCCACCAGCAGAGAACCACCGGGGATACCAAATTCACCCCTCCACTTT. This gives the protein CATSREPPGIPNSPLHF.